Listed here are 5 T cell receptor beta chains from one sample, sequenced in a study of cytomegalovirus exposure and HLA in healthy donors. Amplification used 60 Vbeta primers and 13 Jbeta primers. Produced via immunoSEQ multiplex PCR; TCRdb's table is partial and in-frame only. Among about 190,000 clones listed, approximately 86% were seen once. Specimen: PBMCs. The receptors were gathered from a woman younger than 30 in good health and CMV-seronegative.

The chain links TRBV7-9 to TRBJ2-3, with 12 bases fitting TRBD2. Germline-derived CDR1 and CDR2 are SEHNR and FQNEAQ (reference sequence). There are 15 residues in the CDR3. V dropped 5 bases and J dropped 4; count of bases not matched to a gene: 4. The CDR3 loop reads CASSVSSGRADTQYF. The CDR3 DNA reads TGTGCCAGCAGCGTATCTAGCGGGAGGGCAGATACGCAGTATTTT.

This clone was observed a few times. The CDR3 sequence is CASSQAAGTGYQPQHF. The CDR3, as DNA: TGCGCCAGCAGCCAAGCTGCCGGGACAGGTTATCAGCCCCAGCATTTT. The rearrangement joins TRBV4-1 to TRBJ1-5, with 8 positions matching TRBD1. The length of the CDR3 is 16 residues. From germline, CDR1 is MGHRA and CDR2 YSYEKL. V trimming: 1 base; J trimming: 5 bases; junction bases outside the gene matches: 7.

The rearrangement links TRBV11-3 to TRBJ2-5, with D uncertain. The CDR3 contains 15 residues. CDR1 is SGHNT and CDR2 is YENEEA in the germline V gene. V lost 3 bases, J lost 4 bases, and 15 bases lay in between. CDR3 in amino acids: CASSFDLRSGETQYF. For the CDR3, the DNA is TGTGCCAGCAGCTTTGATCTACGGTCGGGAGAGACCCAGTACTTC.

The chain couples TRBV2 to TRBJ2-1, with a weak D call TRBD2 (7 bases). With 8 bases removed from V and 1 base from J, the gap between germline ends came to 21 bases. The CDR3 totals 17 residues. Germline V gene sequence: CDR1 SNHLY, CDR2 FYNNEI. In DNA, the CDR3 is TGTGCCAGCCTATCCCCCGGCGGGGGCGGATCCTACAATGAGCAGTTCTTC. Translated, it gives CASLSPGGGGSYNEQFF.

This rearrangement joins TRBV5-1 to TRBJ1-1; 10 bases agree with TRBD1. CDR1 is SGHRS, CDR2 YFSETQ, per germline. V shed 3 bases, J shed 6 bases, and the junction held 2 bases outside the gene matches. The CDR3 runs to 13 residues. The CDR3 sequence is CASSSDRGPEAFF. The CDR3 nucleotides read TGCGCCAGCAGCTCCGACAGGGGGCCTGAAGCTTTCTTT.